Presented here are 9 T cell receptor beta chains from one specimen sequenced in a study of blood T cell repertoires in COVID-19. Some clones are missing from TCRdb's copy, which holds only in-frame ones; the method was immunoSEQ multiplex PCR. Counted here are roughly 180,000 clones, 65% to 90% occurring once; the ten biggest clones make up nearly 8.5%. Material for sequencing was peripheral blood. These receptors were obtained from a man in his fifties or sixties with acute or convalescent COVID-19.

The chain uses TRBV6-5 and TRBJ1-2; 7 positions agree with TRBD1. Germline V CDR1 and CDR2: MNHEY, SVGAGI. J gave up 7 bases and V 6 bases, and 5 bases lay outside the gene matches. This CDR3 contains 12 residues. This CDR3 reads CASRSGGAGYTF. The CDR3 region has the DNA TGTGCCAGCAGGTCAGGGGGTGCTGGCTACACCTTC.

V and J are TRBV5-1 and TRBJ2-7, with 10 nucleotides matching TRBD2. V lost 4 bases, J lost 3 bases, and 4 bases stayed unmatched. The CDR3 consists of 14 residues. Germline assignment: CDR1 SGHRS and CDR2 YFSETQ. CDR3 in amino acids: CASSPRTSGYEQYF. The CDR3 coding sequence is TGCGCCAGCAGCCCCCGGACTAGCGGCTACGAGCAGTACTTC.

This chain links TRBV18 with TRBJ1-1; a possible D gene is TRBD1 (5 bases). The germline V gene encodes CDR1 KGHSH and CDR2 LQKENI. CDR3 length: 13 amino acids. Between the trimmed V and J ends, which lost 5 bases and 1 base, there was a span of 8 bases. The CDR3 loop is CASSSGQNTEAFF. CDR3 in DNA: TGTGCCAGCTCATCTGGACAGAACACTGAAGCTTTCTTT.

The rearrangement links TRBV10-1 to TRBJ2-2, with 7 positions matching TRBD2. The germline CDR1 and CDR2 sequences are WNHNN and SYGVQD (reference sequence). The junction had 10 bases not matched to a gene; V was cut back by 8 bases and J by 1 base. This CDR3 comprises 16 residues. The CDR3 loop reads CASSHGASGNTGELFF. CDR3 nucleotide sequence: TGCGCCAGCTCCCATGGGGCTAGCGGGAACACCGGGGAGCTGTTTTTT.

The CDR3 sequence: CASSLAGGSYEQYF. DNA for the CDR3: TGTGCCAGCAGCTTGGCGGGGGGGTCCTACGAGCAGTACTTC. The chain links TRBV5-4 to TRBJ2-7, with TRBD2 identical over 8 bases. The CDR3 runs 14 residues. The V segment lost 0 bases and the J segment 1 base; nucleotides outside the gene matches: 0. Germline V gives CDR1 SGHNT, CDR2 YYREEE (reference sequence).

As DNA, the CDR3 is TGCGCCAGCAGCTTGGTGTACAGGGACAATGAGCAGTTCTTC. This translates into CASSLVYRDNEQFF. The chain has TRBV5-1 and TRBJ2-1; D is perhaps TRBD1 (6 bases). Per the germline V gene, CDR1 is SGHRS and CDR2 is YFSETQ. The CDR3 consists of 14 residues. Between the trimmed V and J ends, which lost 0 bases and 5 bases, there was a span of 9 bases.

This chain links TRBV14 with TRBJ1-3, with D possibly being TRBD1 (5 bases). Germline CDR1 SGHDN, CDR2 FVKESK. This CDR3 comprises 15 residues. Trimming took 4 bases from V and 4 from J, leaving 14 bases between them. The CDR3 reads CASSRRGTSGNTIYF. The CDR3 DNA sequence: TGTGCCAGCAGCCGGAGGGGTACATCGGGAAACACCATATATTTT.

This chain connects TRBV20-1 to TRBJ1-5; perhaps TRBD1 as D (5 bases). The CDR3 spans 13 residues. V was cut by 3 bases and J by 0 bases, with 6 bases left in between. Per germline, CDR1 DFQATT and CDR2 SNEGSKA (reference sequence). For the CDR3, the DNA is TGCAGTGCTAGTACAGGTAGCAATCAGCCCCAGCATTTT. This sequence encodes CSASTGSNQPQHF.

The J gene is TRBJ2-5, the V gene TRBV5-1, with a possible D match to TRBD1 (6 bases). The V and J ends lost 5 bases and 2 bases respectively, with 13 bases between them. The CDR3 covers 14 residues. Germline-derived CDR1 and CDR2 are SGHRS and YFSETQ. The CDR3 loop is CASRSQGSQETQYF. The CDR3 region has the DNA TGCGCCAGCAGGTCACAGGGATCGCAAGAGACCCAGTACTTC.